These 25 T cell receptor beta chains were sequenced from one sample in a study of beta chain features in type 1 diabetes. Expressed TCRB transcripts were sequenced because the entire RNA isolate underwent reverse transcription. Data came from immunoSEQ multiplex PCR; TCRdb stores just in-frame clones and leaves some out. The profile shows hundreds of thousands of clones, roughly 9.6% of them singletons. Material: naive CD4+ T cells from blood. These receptors were taken from a woman between 18 and 30 years old in good health.

V and J are TRBV20-1 and TRBJ2-3; D possibly corresponds to TRBD1 (6 bases). The CDR3 spans 11 residues. Germline CDR1 DFQATT, CDR2 SNEGSKA (reference sequence). CDR3 sequence: CRGHFTDTQYF. DNA for the CDR3: TGCAGGGGACACTTCACAGATACGCAGTATTTT.

This rearrangement joins TRBV11-2 to TRBJ2-5; 10 bases map to TRBD1. J gave up 0 bases and V 3 bases, and 4 bases lay outside the gene matches. The germline CDR1 and CDR2 sequences are SGHAT and FQNNGV. The CDR3 is made up of 16 amino acids. The CDR3: CASSFAGTGDQETQYF. CDR3 in DNA: TGTGCCAGCAGCTTCGCCGGGACAGGGGACCAAGAGACCCAGTACTTC.

The rearrangement joins TRBV11-3 to TRBJ2-1; TRBD2 is a possible D gene (6 bases). This CDR3 is 14 amino acids long. Per the germline V gene, CDR1 is SGHNT and CDR2 is YENEEA. V was cut by 1 base and J by 6 bases, with 10 bases left in between. CDR3 in amino acids: CASSLVRGSNEQFF. In DNA form, the CDR3 reads TGTGCCAGCAGCTTAGTGCGGGGTAGCAATGAGCAGTTCTTC.

This clone was seen ten or more times. The chain has TRBV7-9 and TRBJ2-3, with a tentative D call TRBD1 (6 bases). Germline V gives CDR1 SEHNR, CDR2 FQNEAQ (reference sequence). The CDR3 spans 14 residues. The germline V and J ends were trimmed by 4 bases and 2 bases, with 10 bases remaining between them. CDR3 DNA: TGTGCCAGCAGCTCGAGACAGGCCACAGATACGCAGTATTTT. Its translation: CASSSRQATDTQYF.

The chain uses TRBV10-3 and TRBJ2-3; D may be TRBD1 (6 bases). The germline V gene encodes CDR1 ENHRY and CDR2 SYGVKD. The CDR3 is made up of 13 amino acids. The V and J ends lost 4 bases and 6 bases respectively, with 11 bases between them. This chain's CDR3 is CAISVRGSDTQYF. CDR3 in DNA: TGTGCCATCAGTGTCAGGGGATCGGATACGCAGTATTTT.

This clone was detected ten times or more. V gene TRBV23-1 combines with J gene TRBJ2-7; 7 bases map to TRBD2. TRBV23-1 is an open reading frame, and its role is uncertain. This CDR3 region has 13 residues. With 2 bases clipped from V and 4 bases from J, the junction kept 2 bases outside the gene matches. In nucleotides, the CDR3 is TGCGCCAGCAGTCAAGGGGGGGGGTACGAGCAGTACTTC. Translated, it gives CASSQGGGYEQYF.

This clone was picked up many times. This chain joins TRBV5-6 and TRBJ2-1; D is ambiguous. This CDR3 comprises 13 residues. V was trimmed by 3 bases and J by 8 bases, leaving 12 bases between them. The germline V gene encodes CDR1 SGHDT and CDR2 YYEEEE. The CDR3 here is CASSSGPSDEQFF. The CDR3 nucleotides read TGTGCCAGCAGCTCCGGTCCGTCGGATGAGCAGTTCTTC. Looking up the rest from reference TRBV5-6 and TRBJ2-1 gives the full variable domain: DAGVTQSPTHLIKTRGQQVTLRCSPKSGHDTVSWYQQALGQGPQFIFQYYEEEERQRGNFPDRFSGHQFPNYSSELNVNALLLGDSALYLCASSSGPSDEQFFGPGTRLTVL.

The chain recombines TRBV7-8 with TRBJ2-7; 8 bases map to TRBD1. Looked up from germline, CDR1 is SGHVS and CDR2 is FQNEAQ. The junction had 7 bases not matched to a gene; V was cut back by 0 bases and J by 3 bases. This CDR3 contains 16 residues. The CDR3 protein is CASSLAADRGGYEQYF. CDR3 bases: TGTGCCAGCAGCTTAGCGGCCGACAGGGGAGGCTACGAGCAGTACTTC. Based on the CDR3 plus reference TRBV7-8 and TRBJ2-7, the full variable domain is GAGVSQSPRYKVAKRGQDVALRCDPISGHVSLFWYQQALGQGPEFLTYFQNEAQLDKSGLPSDRFFAERPEGSVSTLKIQRTQQEDSAVYLCASSLAADRGGYEQYFGPGTRLTVT.

This clone has only a few counts. The chain combines TRBV7-9 with TRBJ1-4, with 8 bases aligning to TRBD1. Germline CDR1 reads SEHNR; CDR2 reads FQNEAQ (reference sequence). This CDR3 contains 13 residues. With V trimmed by 4 bases and J by 9 bases, 4 bases remained unmatched. The CDR3 region has the DNA TGTGCCAGCAGCTACGGACAGGGACAAAAACTGTTTTTT. Amino acid sequence: CASSYGQGQKLFF.

This clone occurred a few times. The chain combines TRBV6-5 with TRBJ2-7, with D maybe TRBD2 (5 bases). The germline CDR1 and CDR2 sequences are MNHEY and SVGAGI. The CDR3 loop spans 13 amino acids. With 2 bases removed from V and 1 base from J, the gap between germline ends came to 6 bases. The CDR3 reads CASSYPGSYEQYF. CDR3 bases: TGTGCCAGCAGTTACCCGGGATCCTACGAGCAGTACTTC.

The chain employs TRBV19 and TRBJ2-5, with 12 nucleotides matching TRBD2. In germline, CDR1 is LNHDA, CDR2 SQIVND (reference sequence). CDR3 length: 15 residues. V lost 4 bases to trimming and J lost 4 bases; unmatched junction nucleotides: 4. The CDR3 nucleotides read TGTGCCAGTAGTACCTCTAGCGGGAGGGGAGAGACCCAGTACTTC. This codes for CASSTSSGRGETQYF.

This clone was recorded many times. The chain is built from TRBV5-4 and TRBJ2-3; TRBD1 aligns across 8 bases. Germline CDR1 reads SGHNT; CDR2 reads YYREEE (reference sequence). This CDR3 is built from 14 residues. Trimming cost V 1 base and J 2 bases; bases outside gene matches: 0. The chain's CDR3 is CASSLQGATDTQYF. The DNA for the CDR3 is TGTGCCAGCAGCTTGCAGGGGGCCACAGATACGCAGTATTTT.

The chain employs TRBV9 and TRBJ2-2, with 7 bases that match TRBD1. From germline, CDR1 is SGDLS and CDR2 YYNGEE. There are 15 residues in the CDR3. Trimming took 0 bases from V and 4 from J; bases not matched to a gene: 3. CDR3 sequence reads: CASSVGGTVTGELFF. The CDR3 nucleotides read TGTGCCAGCAGCGTAGGGGGGACAGTCACCGGGGAGCTGTTTTTT.

This clone was seen many times. CDR3 residues: CAISESRLAETQYF. The DNA for the CDR3 is TGTGCCATCAGTGAGTCGAGATTAGCAGAGACCCAGTACTTC. The chain has TRBV10-3 and TRBJ2-5; D gene uncertain. CDR1 and CDR2 (germline): ENHRY, SYGVKD. This CDR3 has 14 residues. V was cut by 0 bases and J by 4 bases, with 9 bases left in between.

This chain uses TRBV9 with TRBJ2-1; 14 bases agree with TRBD2. The ends lost 0 bases at V and 9 bases at J; junction bases unmatched: 5. The CDR3 is made up of 16 amino acids. Germline values: CDR1 SGDLS, CDR2 YYNGEE. CDR3 DNA sequence: TGTGCCAGCAGCGTAGGGGGACTAGCGGGAGTTTCTGAGCAGTTCTTC. The encoded protein is CASSVGGLAGVSEQFF.

This clone was recorded a few times. This chain links TRBV18 with TRBJ1-5; 11 positions agree with TRBD1. Looked up from germline, CDR1 is KGHSH and CDR2 is LQKENI. CDR3 length equals 15 residues. V lost 4 bases and J lost 6; bases outside the gene matches: 5. The CDR3 nucleotides are TGTGCCAGCTCACAACTAGGGACAGGGGGTCAGCCCCAGCATTTT. It yields the protein CASSQLGTGGQPQHF.

The chain has TRBV10-3 and TRBJ2-1; D possibly uses TRBD1 or TRBD2 (5 bases each). The germline V and J ends were trimmed by 6 bases and 5 bases, with 14 bases remaining between them. The CDR3 consists of 14 residues. Germline CDR1 and CDR2: ENHRY and SYGVKD. The CDR3 DNA sequence: TGTGCCATCAGCGAGGGCGGCAGGGACAATGAGCAGTTCTTC. Protein: CAISEGGRDNEQFF.

The rearrangement links TRBV6-6 to TRBJ2-7; D remains ambiguous. The CDR3 totals 15 residues. V was shortened by 0 bases and J by 3 bases, with 12 bases between the two germline ends. Per germline, CDR1 MNHNY and CDR2 SVGAGI (reference sequence). CDR3 protein: CASSYSKGDHYEQYF. In DNA form, the CDR3 reads TGTGCCAGCAGTTACTCGAAAGGAGATCACTACGAGCAGTACTTC.

The chain is built from TRBV30 and TRBJ1-2; D perhaps matches TRBD1 (5 bases). The V and J ends lost 3 bases and 0 bases respectively, with 20 bases between them. Germline V gene lookup returns CDR1 GTSNPN and CDR2 SVGIG (reference sequence). This CDR3 has 17 amino acids. The CDR3 reads CAWSAIASWDSNYGYTF. CDR3 DNA: TGTGCCTGGAGCGCCATTGCCAGTTGGGACTCTAACTATGGCTACACCTTC. Drawing the rest from reference TRBV30 and TRBJ1-2, the complete variable domain is SQTIHQWPATLVQPVGSPLSLECTVEGTSNPNLYWYRQAAGRGLQLLFYSVGIGQISSEVPQNLSASRPQDRQFILSSKKLLLSDSGFYLCAWSAIASWDSNYGYTFGSGTRLTVV.

The chain has TRBV19 and TRBJ1-2; D is undetermined. This CDR3 region has 10 residues. Trimming removed 5 bases at V and 6 bases at J, with 4 bases between. Per germline, CDR1 LNHDA and CDR2 SQIVND (reference sequence). CDR3: CASSSDGYTF. CDR3 sequence (DNA): TGTGCCAGTAGTTCGGATGGCTACACCTTC.

This clone was detected a few times. The chain carries TRBV20-1 and TRBJ2-1, with a tentative D call TRBD2 (5 bases). The V gene's germline CDR1 is DFQATT and CDR2 SNEGSKA (reference sequence). V lost 0 bases, J lost 15 bases, and 12 bases lay in between. There are 11 residues in the CDR3. This CDR3 reads CSARDLAPGFF. As DNA, the CDR3 is TGCAGTGCTAGAGATCTAGCCCCCGGGTTCTTC.

The chain combines TRBV6-1 with TRBJ2-5; perhaps TRBD2 as D (6 bases). CDR1 is MNHNS, CDR2 SASEGT, per germline. V lost 4 bases and J lost 2, with 11 bases in between. The CDR3 length is 14 residues. The CDR3 DNA is TGTGCCAGCAGTGGGAGGGTAAGGCAAGAGACCCAGTACTTC. It specifies CASSGRVRQETQYF.

J is TRBJ1-1 and V is TRBV9, with 7 bases identical to TRBD1. Trimming at V came to 6 bases and at J to 1 base, leaving 6 bases not matched to a gene. The germline V gene encodes CDR1 SGDLS and CDR2 YYNGEE. The CDR3 contains 14 residues. The CDR3 spells CASTTGVSNTEAFF. CDR3 nucleotide sequence: TGTGCCAGCACAACAGGGGTTTCGAACACTGAAGCTTTCTTT.

This clone appeared a few times. An end of the junction differs from the germline gene, which may be a read error. The chain uses TRBV6-5 and TRBJ1-5, with D maybe TRBD1 (5 bases). The CDR3 runs 15 residues. Germline CDR1 is MNHEY and CDR2 is SVGAGI. Here the CDR3 DNA reads TGTGCCAGCGGTTACGACGCGGGGGGTAATCAGCCCCAGCATTTT. Translated: CASGYDAGGNQPQHF.

A few counts support this clone. The chain combines TRBV30 with TRBJ2-5; D might be TRBD2 (7 bases). Trimming left V 5 bases short and J 5 bases short, with 9 bases between. This CDR3 region has 11 residues. Germline loops: CDR1 GTSNPN, CDR2 SVGIG (reference sequence). CDR3 in amino acids: CAWGRGETQYF. CDR3 in DNA: TGTGCCTGGGGGAGGGGGGAGACCCAGTACTTC.